The entry that follows covers one TCR beta chain sequence. The antigen remains unidentified. This entry belongs to a study of cytomegalovirus exposure and HLA in healthy donors. The study's findings and limits: A link between a missense DCLRE1C variant and TCR beta V- and J-gene trimming emerged from a later analysis. One later analysis reportedly identified an Asian-associated ancestry cluster that showed fewer N-insertions than the roughly 720-donor mean. CMV antigen specificity of a few CMV-associated chains was confirmed in vitro. Sequencing depth across donors, presence/absence analyses assumed, was roughly uniform.

Germline CDR1 and CDR2: MNHNS and SASEGT. V lost 4 bases, J lost 10 bases, and 9 bases stayed unmatched. CDR3 length: 14 residues. 13 Jbeta primers and 60 Vbeta primers were used for the PCR. Produced via immunoSEQ multiplex PCR; TCRdb's table is partial and in-frame only. The sample carries fewer than 200,000 clones, about four fifths recorded once. This sequence was found in a woman in her fifties or sixties in good health and CMV-seronegative. This rearrangement joins TRBV6-1 to TRBJ1-4; the match to TRBD1 covers 7 bases. Material: PBMCs. CDR3 bases: TGTGCCAGCAGTGCACGGGACAGTGGGGGAAAACTGTTTTTT. Residues: CASSARDSGGKLFF.